This is a list of T cell receptor beta chains from one sample in a study of spatial heterogeneity in lung cancer. TCRdb redid the calling of the 5' RACE reads with MiXCR, one entry per CDR3 protein. The sample contains fewer than 6,500 distinct CDR3 sequences, roughly 20% of which appear only once. Sequenced material: lung tumor tissue, taken at surgery. The source of these receptors is a male donor with early-stage non-small cell lung cancer. The CDR3 runs from the conserved cysteine through the conserved F or W. The order of the fields is J gene, V gene, clone size, D gene, CDR3 protein, CDR3 DNA. A D gene is named only where the DNA matches it firmly. Some rows mark clone size as missing; the rest say once, few, many or name a class of expanded clone.

TRBJ2-2	TRBV6-4	few	TRBD2	CASKGTSGRETGELFF	TGTGCCAGCAAGGGGACTAGCGGGAGAGAGACCGGGGAGCTGTTTTTT
TRBJ1-2	TRBV5-5	large	-	CASSPDSGGYGYTF	TGTGCCAGCAGCCCCGATTCTGGCGGCTATGGCTACACCTTC
TRBJ2-3	TRBV5-1	-	-	CASSLSGVSSSTDTQYF	TGCGCCAGCAGCTTGAGTGGGGTGTCGTCTAGCACAGATACGCAGTATTTT
TRBJ1-6	TRBV7-9	large	-	CASSWGGNSPLHF	TGTGCCAGCAGCTGGGGGGGAAATTCACCCCTCCACTTT
TRBJ2-2	TRBV7-2	medium-sized	TRBD1	CASSTWTGASGELFF	TGTGCCAGCAGCACCTGGACAGGGGCGAGCGGGGAGCTGTTTTTT
TRBJ2-7	TRBV12-3/TRBV12-4	-	TRBD1	CASNRAGGEQYF	TGTGCCAGCAATAGGGCAGGGGGTGAGCAGTACTTC
TRBJ1-5	TRBV29-1	few	-	CSVAPQGSNQPQHF	TGCAGCGTTGCTCCGCAGGGAAGCAATCAGCCCCAGCATTTT
TRBJ1-5	TRBV9	medium-sized	-	CASSVGTANQPQHF	TGTGCCAGCAGCGTAGGGACAGCTAATCAGCCCCAGCATTTT
TRBJ2-3	TRBV7-2	few	-	CASSLNTQYF	TGTGCCAGCAGCTTAAATACGCAGTATTTT
TRBJ2-3	TRBV27	medium-sized	TRBD2	CASSLGTSRFSDTQYF	TGTGCCAGCAGTCTAGGGACTAGTCGCTTTTCAGATACGCAGTATTTT
TRBJ2-5	TRBV3-1	medium-sized	-	CASSQGTRCQETQYF	TGTGCCAGCAGCCAAGGTACCAGGTGTCAAGAGACCCAGTACTTC
TRBJ2-7	TRBV7-2	few	-	CASSLARGYEQYF	TGTGCCAGCAGCTTAGCCAGGGGCTACGAGCAGTACTTC
TRBJ1-1	TRBV18	-	-	CASSPRTRNTEAFF	TGTGCCAGCTCACCCCGGACAAGGAACACTGAAGCTTTCTTT
TRBJ2-7	TRBV5-4	-	-	CASSQGYREGTYEQYF	TGTGCCAGCAGCCAAGGATACAGGGAGGGGACTTACGAGCAGTACTTC
TRBJ2-7	TRBV20-1	-	TRBD2	CSASRPKREGRYEQYF	TGCAGTGCTTCCCGACCGAAGCGGGAGGGCCGCTACGAGCAGTACTTC
TRBJ2-5	TRBV27	few	TRBD1	CASSTTGTGPFAQYF	TGTGCCAGCAGTACGACCGGGACAGGGCCATTTGCCCAGTACTTC
TRBJ2-1	TRBV2	few	TRBD1	CASSEAFRDRGDNEQFF	TGTGCCAGCAGTGAAGCGTTCCGGGACAGGGGTGACAATGAGCAGTTCTTC
TRBJ2-1	TRBV11-2	medium-sized	TRBD2	CASSLGGRLASSEQFF	TGTGCCAGCAGCTTAGGAGGGCGACTAGCGTCATCCGAGCAGTTCTTC
TRBJ2-5	TRBV6-5	medium-sized	TRBD2	CASSYVSGGPETQYF	TGTGCCAGCAGTTACGTTTCGGGAGGGCCCGAGACCCAGTACTTC
TRBJ2-2	TRBV4-3	-	TRBD1	CASSQDPQGAGELFF	TGCGCCAGCAGCCAAGATCCACAGGGGGCCGGGGAGCTGTTTTTT
TRBJ2-1	TRBV5-1	few	TRBD2	CASSSPSGANEQFF	TGCGCCAGCAGCTCTCCTAGCGGGGCAAATGAGCAGTTCTTC
TRBJ2-7	TRBV5-6	-	-	CASSLPGPLSYEQYF	TGTGCCAGCAGCTTGCCAGGACCTTTATCGTACGAGCAGTACTTC
TRBJ2-3	TRBV6-2/TRBV6-3	-	-	CASKYWDTQYF	TGTGCCAGCAAGTACTGGGATACGCAGTATTTT
TRBJ2-3	TRBV15	-	TRBD2	CATSRQGREPTDTQYF	TGTGCCACCAGCCGACAAGGGAGGGAGCCCACAGATACGCAGTATTTT
TRBJ2-7	TRBV6-5	medium-sized	TRBD2	CASSDGLAGMYF	TGTGCCAGCAGTGATGGACTAGCGGGGATGTACTTC
TRBJ2-1	TRBV20-1	few	-	CSAPTGVGTDEQFF	TGCAGTGCCCCGACAGGCGTCGGGACCGATGAGCAGTTCTTC
TRBJ2-1	TRBV7-7	medium-sized	TRBD2	CASSAAGTNNEQFF	TGTGCCAGCAGCGCCGCGGGGACTAACAATGAGCAGTTCTTC
TRBJ1-1	TRBV5-1	few	-	CASSHPVGTNTEAFF	TGCGCCAGCAGCCATCCCGTTGGTACGAACACTGAAGCTTTCTTT
TRBJ1-6	TRBV20-1	few	-	CSARDSGQGGNSPLHF	TGCAGTGCTAGAGATAGTGGGCAGGGAGGTAATTCACCCCTCCACTTT
TRBJ1-5	TRBV20-1	medium-sized	TRBD1	CSAPLLDRAGQPQHF	TGCAGTGCTCCCCTCCTGGACAGGGCGGGTCAGCCCCAGCATTTT
TRBJ2-3	TRBV15	medium-sized	TRBD1	CATSRDGDSRVTDTQYF	TGTGCCACCAGCAGAGATGGGGACAGTCGGGTCACAGATACGCAGTATTTT
TRBJ2-5	TRBV4-2	medium-sized	-	CASSHDGRSQETQYF	TGTGCCAGCAGCCACGACGGACGGAGTCAAGAGACCCAGTACTTC
TRBJ2-3	TRBV28	medium-sized	-	CASSTPSASTDTQYF	TGTGCCAGCAGTACCCCTAGCGCTAGCACAGATACGCAGTATTTT
TRBJ2-3	TRBV27	once	-	CASSLYYRSTDTQYF	TGTGCCAGCAGTTTATACTACAGATCCACAGATACGCAGTATTTT
TRBJ2-1	TRBV2	hyperexpanded	-	CASSGDSNNEQFF	TGTGCCAGCAGTGGAGATAGCAATAATGAGCAGTTCTTC
TRBJ2-1	TRBV5-4	medium-sized	-	CASSLAVHNEQFF	TGTGCCAGCAGCTTGGCAGTGCACAATGAGCAGTTCTTC
TRBJ2-1	TRBV10-3	few	TRBD2	CAISGRGGSSYNEQFF	TGTGCCATCAGCGGCCGGGGGGGGTCTAGCTACAATGAGCAGTTCTTC
TRBJ2-1	TRBV5-1	-	-	CASSLSGDYNEQFF	TGCGCCAGCAGCTTGTCCGGGGACTACAATGAGCAGTTCTTC
TRBJ2-1	TRBV6-2/TRBV6-3	-	TRBD2	CASSYLAGYNEQFF	TGTGCCAGCAGTTACTTAGCGGGGTACAATGAGCAGTTCTTC
TRBJ2-1	TRBV29-1	-	TRBD1	CSVVGQGNNEQFF	TGCAGCGTTGTGGGACAGGGGAACAATGAGCAGTTCTTC
TRBJ2-1	TRBV20-1	few	TRBD2	CSRGSSYNEQFF	TGCAGTCGCGGGAGTTCCTACAATGAGCAGTTCTTC
TRBJ1-2	TRBV2	-	-	CATRGGENYGYTF	TGTGCCACCCGGGGTGGAGAGAACTATGGCTACACCTTC
TRBJ2-7	TRBV20-1	medium-sized	TRBD2	CSARENSGSTSWTYEQYF	TGCAGTGCTAGAGAGAATTCCGGTTCGACTAGCTGGACCTACGAGCAGTACTTC
TRBJ2-3	TRBV28	-	-	CASSGPYSTDTQYF	TGTGCCAGCAGTGGCCCCTATAGCACAGATACGCAGTATTTT
TRBJ2-2	TRBV24-1	-	TRBD2	CATSDFRGRTSANTGELFF	TGTGCCACCAGTGATTTTAGGGGCAGGACTAGCGCTAACACCGGGGAGCTGTTTTTT
TRBJ1-5	TRBV12-3/TRBV12-4	medium-sized	-	CASSFGDIGGQPQHF	TGTGCCAGCAGTTTTGGGGACATCGGAGGTCAGCCCCAGCATTTT
TRBJ2-6	TRBV19	medium-sized	-	CASSRGANVLTF	TGTGCCAGTAGTCGTGGGGCCAACGTCCTGACTTTC
TRBJ1-5	TRBV2	medium-sized	-	CASSRDNSNQPQHF	TGTGCCAGCTCTCGGGACAATAGCAATCAGCCCCAGCATTTT
TRBJ1-1	TRBV7-9	-	-	CASSTQLLNTEAFF	TGTGCCAGCAGCACCCAGCTCCTTAACACTGAAGCTTTCTTT